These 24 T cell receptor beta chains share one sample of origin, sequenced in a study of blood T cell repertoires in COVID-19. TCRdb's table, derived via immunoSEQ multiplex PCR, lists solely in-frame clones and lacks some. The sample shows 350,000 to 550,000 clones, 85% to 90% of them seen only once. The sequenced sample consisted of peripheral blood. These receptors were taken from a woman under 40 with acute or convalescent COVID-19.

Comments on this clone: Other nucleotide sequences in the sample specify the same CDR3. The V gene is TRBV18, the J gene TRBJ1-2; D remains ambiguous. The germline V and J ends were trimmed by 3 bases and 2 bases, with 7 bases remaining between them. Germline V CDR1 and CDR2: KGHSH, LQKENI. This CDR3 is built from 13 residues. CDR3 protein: CASSPSGNYGYTF. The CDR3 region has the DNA TGTGCCAGCTCACCGTCCGGGAACTATGGCTACACCTTC.

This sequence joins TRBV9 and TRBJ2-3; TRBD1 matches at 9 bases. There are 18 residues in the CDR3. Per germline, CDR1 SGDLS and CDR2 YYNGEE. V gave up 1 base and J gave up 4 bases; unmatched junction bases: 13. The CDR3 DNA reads TGTGCCAGCAGCGTACCTATGGGGGGGACAGGGCCCCCAGATACGCAGTATTTT. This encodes CASSVPMGGTGPPDTQYF.

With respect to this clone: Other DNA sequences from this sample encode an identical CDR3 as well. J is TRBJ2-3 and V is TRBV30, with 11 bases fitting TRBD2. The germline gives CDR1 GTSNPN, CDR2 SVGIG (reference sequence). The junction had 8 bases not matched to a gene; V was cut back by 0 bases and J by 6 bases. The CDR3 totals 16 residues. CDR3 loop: CAWSVGLAGGTDTQYF. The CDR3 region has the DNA TGTGCCTGGAGTGTAGGGTTAGCGGGGGGGACGGATACGCAGTATTTT.

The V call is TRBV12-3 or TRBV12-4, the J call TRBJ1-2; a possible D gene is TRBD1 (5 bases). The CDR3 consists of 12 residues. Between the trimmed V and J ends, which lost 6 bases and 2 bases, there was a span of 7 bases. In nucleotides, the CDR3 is TGTGCCAGCAGGGGGCTCAACTATGGCTACACCTTC. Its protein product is CASRGLNYGYTF.

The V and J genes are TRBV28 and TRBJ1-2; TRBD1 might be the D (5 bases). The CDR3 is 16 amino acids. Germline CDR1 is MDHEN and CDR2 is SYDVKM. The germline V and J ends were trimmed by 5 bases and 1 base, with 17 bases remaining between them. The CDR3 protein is CASSPQSTDLNYGYTF. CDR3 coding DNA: TGTGCCAGCAGTCCCCAATCGACAGACCTTAACTATGGCTACACCTTC.

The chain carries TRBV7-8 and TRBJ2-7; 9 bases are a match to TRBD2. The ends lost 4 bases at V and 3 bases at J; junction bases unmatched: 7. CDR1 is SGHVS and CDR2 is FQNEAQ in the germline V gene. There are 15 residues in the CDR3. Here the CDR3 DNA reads TGTGCCAGCAGCTCCCGCCGCGGGGGGGTCTACGAGCAGTACTTC. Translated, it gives CASSSRRGGVYEQYF.

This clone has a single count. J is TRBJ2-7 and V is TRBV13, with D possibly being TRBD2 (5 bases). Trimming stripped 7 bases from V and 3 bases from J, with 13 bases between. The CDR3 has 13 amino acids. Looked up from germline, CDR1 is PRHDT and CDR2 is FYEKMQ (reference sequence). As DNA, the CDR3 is TGTGCCAGCACTTCACGGGGAGTCTACGAGCAGTACTTC. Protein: CASTSRGVYEQYF.

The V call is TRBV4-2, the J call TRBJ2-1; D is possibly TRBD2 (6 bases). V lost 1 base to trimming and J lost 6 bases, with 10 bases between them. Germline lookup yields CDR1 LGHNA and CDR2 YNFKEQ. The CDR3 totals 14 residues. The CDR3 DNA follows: TGTGCCAGCAGCCAAGCCTCGACTAGCAATGAGCAGTTCTTC. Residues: CASSQASTSNEQFF.

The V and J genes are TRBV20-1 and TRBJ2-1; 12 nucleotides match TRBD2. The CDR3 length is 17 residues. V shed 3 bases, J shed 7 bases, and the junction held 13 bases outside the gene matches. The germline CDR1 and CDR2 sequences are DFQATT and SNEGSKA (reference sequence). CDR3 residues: CSASSLLLAGGPNEQFF. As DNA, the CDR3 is TGCAGTGCTAGTTCCCTCCTACTAGCGGGGGGCCCTAATGAGCAGTTCTTC.

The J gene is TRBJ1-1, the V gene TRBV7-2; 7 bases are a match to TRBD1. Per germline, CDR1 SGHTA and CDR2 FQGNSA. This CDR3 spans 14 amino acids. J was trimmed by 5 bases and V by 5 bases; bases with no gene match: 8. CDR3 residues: CASSTDRMGTEAFF. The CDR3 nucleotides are TGTGCCAGCAGCACGGACAGGATGGGGACTGAAGCTTTCTTT.

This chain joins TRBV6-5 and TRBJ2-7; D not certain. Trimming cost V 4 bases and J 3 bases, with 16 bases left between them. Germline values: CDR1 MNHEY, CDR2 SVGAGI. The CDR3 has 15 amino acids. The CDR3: CASSLTEWVNYEQYF. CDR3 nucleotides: TGTGCCAGCAGTTTAACAGAGTGGGTGAACTACGAGCAGTACTTC.

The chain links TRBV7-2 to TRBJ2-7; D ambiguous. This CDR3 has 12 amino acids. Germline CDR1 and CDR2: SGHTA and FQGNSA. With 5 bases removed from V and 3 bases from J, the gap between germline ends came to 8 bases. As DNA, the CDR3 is TGTGCCAGCAGCCAAAACGGCTACGAGCAGTACTTC. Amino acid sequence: CASSQNGYEQYF.

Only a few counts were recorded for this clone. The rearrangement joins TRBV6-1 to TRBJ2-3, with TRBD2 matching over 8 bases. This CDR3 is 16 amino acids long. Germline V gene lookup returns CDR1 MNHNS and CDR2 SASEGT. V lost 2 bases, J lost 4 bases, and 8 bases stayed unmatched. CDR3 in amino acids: CASSEFRTSLPDTQYF. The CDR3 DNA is TGTGCCAGCAGTGAATTTAGGACTAGCCTCCCAGATACGCAGTATTTT.

The CDR3 protein is CTSSQDLEFFGYTF. The CDR3 DNA follows: TGCACCAGCAGCCAAGATCTTGAGTTCTTCGGCTACACCTTC. The chain joins TRBV1 to TRBJ1-2. TRBV1 is annotated as a pseudogene. This CDR3 contains 14 residues.

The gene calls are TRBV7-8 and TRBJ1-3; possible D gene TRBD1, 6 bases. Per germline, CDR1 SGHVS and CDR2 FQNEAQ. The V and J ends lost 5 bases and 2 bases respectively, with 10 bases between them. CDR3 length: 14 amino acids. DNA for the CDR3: TGTGCCAGCAGCCAACAGGGTACTGGAAACACCATATATTTT. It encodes CASSQQGTGNTIYF.

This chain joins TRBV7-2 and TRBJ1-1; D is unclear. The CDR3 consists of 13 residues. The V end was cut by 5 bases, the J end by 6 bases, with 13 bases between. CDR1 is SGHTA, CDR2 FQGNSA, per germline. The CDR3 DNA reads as TGTGCCAGCAGCGATATGGTACTATCTGAAGCTTTCTTT. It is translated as CASSDMVLSEAFF.

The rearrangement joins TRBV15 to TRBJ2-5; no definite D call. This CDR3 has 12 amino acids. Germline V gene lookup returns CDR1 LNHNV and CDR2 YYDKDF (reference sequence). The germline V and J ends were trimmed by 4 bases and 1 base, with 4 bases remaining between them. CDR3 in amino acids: CATSTSQETQYF. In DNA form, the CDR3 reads TGTGCCACCAGCACTAGCCAAGAGACCCAGTACTTC.

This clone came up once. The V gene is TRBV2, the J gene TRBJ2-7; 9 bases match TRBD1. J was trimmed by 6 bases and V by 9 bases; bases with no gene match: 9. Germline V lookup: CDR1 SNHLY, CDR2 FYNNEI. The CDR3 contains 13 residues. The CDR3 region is CARGQGGVGEQYF. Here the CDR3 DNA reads TGTGCCAGGGGACAGGGAGGTGTCGGCGAGCAGTACTTC.

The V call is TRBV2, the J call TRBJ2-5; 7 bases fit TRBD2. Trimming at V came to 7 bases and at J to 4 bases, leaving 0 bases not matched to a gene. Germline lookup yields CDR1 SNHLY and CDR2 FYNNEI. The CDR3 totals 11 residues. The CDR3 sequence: CASTGGETQYF. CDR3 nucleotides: TGTGCCAGCACGGGAGGAGAGACCCAGTACTTC.

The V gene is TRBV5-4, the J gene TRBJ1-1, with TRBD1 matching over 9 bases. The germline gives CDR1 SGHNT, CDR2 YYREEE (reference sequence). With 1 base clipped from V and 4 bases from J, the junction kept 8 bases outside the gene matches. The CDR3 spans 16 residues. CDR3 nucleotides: TGTGCCAGCAGCTTGCAACCGGGACAGGGTGGCACTGAAGCTTTCTTT. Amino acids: CASSLQPGQGGTEAFF.

The CDR3 reads CASSFRGLGRTEAFF. Written as DNA, the CDR3 is TGTGCCAGCAGCTTTAGGGGGCTAGGGCGGACTGAAGCTTTCTTT. The chain has TRBV5-6 and TRBJ1-1, with 7 bases that match TRBD1. Germline CDR1 reads SGHDT; CDR2 reads YYEEEE. V dropped 2 bases and J dropped 5; count of bases not matched to a gene: 9. The CDR3 contains 15 residues.

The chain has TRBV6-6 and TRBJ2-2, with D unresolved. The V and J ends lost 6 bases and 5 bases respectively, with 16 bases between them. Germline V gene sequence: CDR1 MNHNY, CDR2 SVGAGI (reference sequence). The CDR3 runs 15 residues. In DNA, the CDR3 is TGTGCCAGCAGGATAGCCATAGAATCTACCGGGGAGCTGTTTTTT. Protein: CASRIAIESTGELFF.

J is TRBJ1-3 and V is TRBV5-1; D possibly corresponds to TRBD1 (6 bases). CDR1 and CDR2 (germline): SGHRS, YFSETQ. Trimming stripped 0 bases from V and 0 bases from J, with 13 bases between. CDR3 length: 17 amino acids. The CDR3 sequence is CASSLGGQGLSGNTIYF. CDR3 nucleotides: TGCGCCAGCAGCTTGGGAGGGCAGGGGCTCTCTGGAAACACCATATATTTT.

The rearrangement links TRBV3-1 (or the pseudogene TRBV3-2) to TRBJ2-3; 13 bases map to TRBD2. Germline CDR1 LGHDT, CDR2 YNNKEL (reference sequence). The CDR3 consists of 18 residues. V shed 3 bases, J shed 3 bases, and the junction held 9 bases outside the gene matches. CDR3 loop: CASSQLRTSGGGTDTQYF. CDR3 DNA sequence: TGTGCCAGCAGCCAGCTACGGACTAGCGGGGGTGGGACAGATACGCAGTATTTT.